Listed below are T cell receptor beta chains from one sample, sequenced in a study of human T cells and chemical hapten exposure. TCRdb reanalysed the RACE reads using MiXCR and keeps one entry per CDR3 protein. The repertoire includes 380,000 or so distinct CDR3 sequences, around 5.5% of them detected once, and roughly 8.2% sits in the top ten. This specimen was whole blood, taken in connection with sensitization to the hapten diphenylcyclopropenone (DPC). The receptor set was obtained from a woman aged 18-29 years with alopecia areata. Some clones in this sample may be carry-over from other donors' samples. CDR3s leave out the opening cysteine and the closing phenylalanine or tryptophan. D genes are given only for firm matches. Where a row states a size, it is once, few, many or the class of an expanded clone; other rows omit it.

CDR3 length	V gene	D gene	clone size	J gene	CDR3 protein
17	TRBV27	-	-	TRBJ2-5	ASSFWPLPSANNQETQY
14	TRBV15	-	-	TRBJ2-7	ATSRGPRDAYYEQY
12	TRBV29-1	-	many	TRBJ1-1	SVPGTNWDTEAF
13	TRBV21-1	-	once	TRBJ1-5	ASSKKGQDNQPQH
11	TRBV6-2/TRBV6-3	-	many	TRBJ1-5	ASSRWVRQPQH
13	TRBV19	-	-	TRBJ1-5	ASSRSGPLRQPQH
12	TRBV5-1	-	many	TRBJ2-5	ASIRDSKQETQY
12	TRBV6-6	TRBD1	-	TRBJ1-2	ASQITDRLYGYT
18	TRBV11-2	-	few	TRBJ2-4	ASSLPLSGTSILAKNIQY
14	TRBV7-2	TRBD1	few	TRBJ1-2	ASSQTLGGAGYGYT
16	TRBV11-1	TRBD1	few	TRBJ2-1	ASSSGVTGASSYNEQF
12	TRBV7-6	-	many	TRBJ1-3	ASSLFALGNTIY
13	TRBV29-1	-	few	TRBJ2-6	SVEGGSPGANVLT
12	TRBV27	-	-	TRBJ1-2	ASSLSTGYDGYT
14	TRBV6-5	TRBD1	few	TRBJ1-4	ASSYSPTGDNEKLF
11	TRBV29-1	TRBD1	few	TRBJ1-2	SVPGTGGAGYT
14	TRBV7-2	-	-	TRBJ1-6	ASSPPLWGMDSPLH
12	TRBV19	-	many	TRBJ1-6	ASSIGTENSPLH
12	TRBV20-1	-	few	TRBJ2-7	SARWITDSYEQY
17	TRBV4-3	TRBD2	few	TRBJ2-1	ASSQEGRIAGGSYNEQF
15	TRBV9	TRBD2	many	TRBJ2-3	ASSVGKLAGGTDTQY
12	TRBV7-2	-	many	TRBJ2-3	ASSLATSTDTQY
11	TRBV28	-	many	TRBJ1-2	ASRDHSSYGYT
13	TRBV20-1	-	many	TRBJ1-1	SARGEQTGDTEAF
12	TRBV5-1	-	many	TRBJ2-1	ASRPSIATDEQF
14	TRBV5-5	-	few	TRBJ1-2	ASSRDLLTINYGYT
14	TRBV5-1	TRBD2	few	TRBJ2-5	ASSLGLAGPQETQY
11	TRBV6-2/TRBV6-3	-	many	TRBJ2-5	ASSPGYQETQY
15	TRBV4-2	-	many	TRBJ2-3	ASSQGAIPKRTDTQY
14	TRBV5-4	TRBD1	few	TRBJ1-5	ASSLGPGGFGQPQH
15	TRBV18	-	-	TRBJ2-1	ASSPPDKSFSYNEQF
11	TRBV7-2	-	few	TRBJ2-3	ASGPADTDTQY
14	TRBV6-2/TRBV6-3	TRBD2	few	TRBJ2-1	ASSSLAGGSYNEQF
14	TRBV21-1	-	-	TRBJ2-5	ASSKVAGAEQETQY
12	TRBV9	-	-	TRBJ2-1	ASSVGLDSNEQF
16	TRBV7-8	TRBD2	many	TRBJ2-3	ASSPLPTSGDSTDTQY
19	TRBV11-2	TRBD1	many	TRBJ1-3	ASSPPDREGHPDSSGNTIY
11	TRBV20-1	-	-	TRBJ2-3	SARGPLTDTQY
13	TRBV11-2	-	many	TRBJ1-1	ASSLGVVRNTEAF
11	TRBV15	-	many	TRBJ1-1	ATSRGEGLEAF
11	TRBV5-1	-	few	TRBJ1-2	ASSSSIQDYYT
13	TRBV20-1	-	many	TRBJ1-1	SARLVGRLNTEAF
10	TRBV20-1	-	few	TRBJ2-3	SAPEDGDTQY
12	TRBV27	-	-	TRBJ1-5	ASSYRPTPQPQH
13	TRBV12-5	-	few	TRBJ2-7	ASGLVLNIPYEQY
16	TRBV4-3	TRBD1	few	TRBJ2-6	ASSQEGQEVSGANVLT